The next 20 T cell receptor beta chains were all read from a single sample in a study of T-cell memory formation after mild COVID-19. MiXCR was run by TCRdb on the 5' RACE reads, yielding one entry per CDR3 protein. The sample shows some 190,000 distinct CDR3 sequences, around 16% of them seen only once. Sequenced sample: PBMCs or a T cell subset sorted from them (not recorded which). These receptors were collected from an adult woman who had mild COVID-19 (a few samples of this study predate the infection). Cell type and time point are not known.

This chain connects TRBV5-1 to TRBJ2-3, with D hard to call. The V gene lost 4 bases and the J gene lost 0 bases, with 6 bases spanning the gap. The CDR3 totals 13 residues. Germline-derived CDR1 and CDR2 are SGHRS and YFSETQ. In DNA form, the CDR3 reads TGCGCCAGCAGCGTTCTGAGCACAGATACGCAGTATTTT. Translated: CASSVLSTDTQYF.

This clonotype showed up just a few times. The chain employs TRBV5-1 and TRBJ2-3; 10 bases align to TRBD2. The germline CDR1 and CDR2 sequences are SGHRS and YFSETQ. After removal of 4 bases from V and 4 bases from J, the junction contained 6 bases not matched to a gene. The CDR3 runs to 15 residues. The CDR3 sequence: CASSLGLAEADTQYF. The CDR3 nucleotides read TGCGCCAGCAGCCTAGGACTAGCGGAAGCAGATACGCAGTATTTT.

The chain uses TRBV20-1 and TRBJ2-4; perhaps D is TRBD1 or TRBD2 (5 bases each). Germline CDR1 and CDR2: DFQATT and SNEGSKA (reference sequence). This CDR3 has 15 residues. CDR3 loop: CSGIRDGLAKNIQYF. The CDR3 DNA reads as TGCAGCGGTATAAGGGACGGCCTAGCCAAAAACATTCAGTACTTC.

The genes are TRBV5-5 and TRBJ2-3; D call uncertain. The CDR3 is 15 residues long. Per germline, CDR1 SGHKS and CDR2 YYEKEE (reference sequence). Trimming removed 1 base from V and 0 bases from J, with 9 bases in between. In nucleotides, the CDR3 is TGTGCCAGCAGCTTGCCGAGCACTAGCACAGATACGCAGTATTTT. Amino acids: CASSLPSTSTDTQYF.

DNA of the CDR3: TGCAGTGCTCGGGGGGGGCAAGGGGCTAATGAAAAACTGTTTTTT. Translation gives CSARGGQGANEKLFF. V is TRBV20-1 and J is TRBJ1-4; D may be TRBD1 (6 bases). Germline V gene data show CDR1 as DFQATT and CDR2 as SNEGSKA (reference sequence). The CDR3 sequence is 15 residues long. With 5 bases removed from V and 3 bases from J, the gap between germline ends came to 16 bases.

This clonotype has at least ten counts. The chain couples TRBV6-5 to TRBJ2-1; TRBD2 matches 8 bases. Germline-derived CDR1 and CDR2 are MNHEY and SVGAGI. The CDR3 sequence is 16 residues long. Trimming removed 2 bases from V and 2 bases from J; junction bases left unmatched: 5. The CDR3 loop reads CASSYLMTSAYNEQFF. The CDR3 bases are TGTGCCAGCAGTTACCTAATGACTAGCGCCTACAATGAGCAGTTCTTC.

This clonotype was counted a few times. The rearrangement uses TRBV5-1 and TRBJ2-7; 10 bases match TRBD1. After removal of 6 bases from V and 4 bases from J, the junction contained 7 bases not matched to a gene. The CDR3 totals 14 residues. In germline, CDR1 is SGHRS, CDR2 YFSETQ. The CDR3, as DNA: TGCGCCAGCAATCCTTCGGGACAGGGGTACGAGCAGTACTTC. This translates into CASNPSGQGYEQYF.

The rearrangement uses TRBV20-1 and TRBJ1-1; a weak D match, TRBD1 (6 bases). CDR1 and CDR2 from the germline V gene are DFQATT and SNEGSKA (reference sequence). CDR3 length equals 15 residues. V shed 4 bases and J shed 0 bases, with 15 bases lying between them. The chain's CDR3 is CSAISGANMNTEAFF. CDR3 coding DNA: TGCAGTGCTATTTCGGGGGCGAATATGAACACTGAAGCTTTCTTT.

CDR3 nucleotides: TGTGCCAGCAGCAGGACCGGGACAGCGGCCTACGAGCAGTACTTC. Its protein product is CASSRTGTAAYEQYF. The chain couples TRBV6-1 to TRBJ2-7; 7 positions agree with TRBD1. The CDR3 covers 15 residues. Germline values: CDR1 MNHNS, CDR2 SASEGT. V was pared by 6 bases and J by 2 bases, with 10 bases of the junction left unmatched.

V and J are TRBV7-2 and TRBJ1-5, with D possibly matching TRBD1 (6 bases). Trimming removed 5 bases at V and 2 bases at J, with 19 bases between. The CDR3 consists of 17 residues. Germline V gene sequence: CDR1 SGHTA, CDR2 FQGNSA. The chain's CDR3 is CASSPQGTLGGNQPQHF. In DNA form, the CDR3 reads TGTGCCAGCAGCCCCCAGGGGACCTTAGGAGGCAATCAGCCCCAGCATTTT.

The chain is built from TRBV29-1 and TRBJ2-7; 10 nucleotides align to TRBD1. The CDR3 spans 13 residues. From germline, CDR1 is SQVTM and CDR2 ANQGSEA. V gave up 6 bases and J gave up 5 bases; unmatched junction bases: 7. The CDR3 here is CSVEDRGSNEQYF. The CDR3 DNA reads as TGCAGCGTGGAGGACAGGGGGTCTAACGAGCAGTACTTC.

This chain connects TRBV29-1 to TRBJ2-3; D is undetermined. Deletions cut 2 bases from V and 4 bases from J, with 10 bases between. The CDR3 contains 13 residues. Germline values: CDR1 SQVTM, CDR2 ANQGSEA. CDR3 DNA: TGCAGCGTTGAAAAGGCTGGATCAGATACGCAGTATTTT. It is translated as CSVEKAGSDTQYF.

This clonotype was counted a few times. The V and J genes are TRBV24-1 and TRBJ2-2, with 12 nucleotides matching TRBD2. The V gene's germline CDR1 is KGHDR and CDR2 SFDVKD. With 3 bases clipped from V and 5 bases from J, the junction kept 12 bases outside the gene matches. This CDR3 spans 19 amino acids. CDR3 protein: CATSDITSGRIWRTGELFF. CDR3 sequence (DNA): TGTGCCACCAGTGATATCACTAGCGGGAGGATCTGGCGTACCGGGGAGCTGTTTTTT.

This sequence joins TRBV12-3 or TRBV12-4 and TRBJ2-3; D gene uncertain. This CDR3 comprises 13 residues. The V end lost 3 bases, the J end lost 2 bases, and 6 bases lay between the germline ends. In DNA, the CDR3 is TGTGCCAGCAGTTTGCCCCCCACAGATACGCAGTATTTT. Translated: CASSLPPTDTQYF.

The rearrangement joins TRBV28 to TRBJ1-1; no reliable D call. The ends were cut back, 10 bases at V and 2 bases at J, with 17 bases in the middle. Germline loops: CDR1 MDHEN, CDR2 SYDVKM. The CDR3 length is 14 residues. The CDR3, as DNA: TGTGCCACGCTCTCTACAGTCCCTAACACTGAAGCTTTCTTT. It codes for CATLSTVPNTEAFF.

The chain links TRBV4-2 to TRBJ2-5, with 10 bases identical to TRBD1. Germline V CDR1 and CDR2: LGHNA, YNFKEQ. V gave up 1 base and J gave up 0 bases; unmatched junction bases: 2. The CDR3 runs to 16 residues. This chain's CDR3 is CASSQGGTGDQETQYF. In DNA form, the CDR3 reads TGTGCCAGCAGCCAAGGGGGGACAGGGGACCAAGAGACCCAGTACTTC.

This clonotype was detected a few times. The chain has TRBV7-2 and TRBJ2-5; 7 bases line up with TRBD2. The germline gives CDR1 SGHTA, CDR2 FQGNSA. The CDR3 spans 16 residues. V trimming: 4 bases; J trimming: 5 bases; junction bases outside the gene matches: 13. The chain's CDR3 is CASSSLGGGVFETQYF. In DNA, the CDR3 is TGTGCCAGCAGCTCACTGGGGGGAGGGGTGTTCGAGACCCAGTACTTC.

CDR3 sequence (DNA): TGTGCCAGCAGCAAAGGACTAGCGGGAGATGGAGCAGTCGGAGAGACCCAGTACTTC. It is translated as CASSKGLAGDGAVGETQYF. The J gene is TRBJ2-5, the V gene TRBV5-6; 13 bases are a match to TRBD2. The V and J ends lost 4 bases and 4 bases, in that order; junction bases with no gene match: 16. This CDR3 spans 19 amino acids. Looked up from germline, CDR1 is SGHDT and CDR2 is YYEEEE.

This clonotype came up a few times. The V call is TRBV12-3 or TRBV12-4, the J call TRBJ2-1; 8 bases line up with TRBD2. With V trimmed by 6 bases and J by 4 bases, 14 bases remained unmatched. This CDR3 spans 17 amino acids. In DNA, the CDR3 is TGTGCCAGCAGCCGAGTGGGGGCAGCGGGAGCTTACAATGAGCAGTTCTTC. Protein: CASSRVGAAGAYNEQFF.

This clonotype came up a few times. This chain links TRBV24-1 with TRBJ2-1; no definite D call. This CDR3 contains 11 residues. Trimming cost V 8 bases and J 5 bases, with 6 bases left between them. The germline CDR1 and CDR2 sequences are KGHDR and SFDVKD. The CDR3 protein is CATNNNNEQFF. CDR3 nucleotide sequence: TGTGCCACCAATAACAACAATGAGCAGTTCTTC.